The next 21 T cell receptor beta chains were all read from a single sample in a study of T cell changes during pregnancy in multiple sclerosis. Repertoires were generated with immunoSEQ multiplex PCR, while TCRdb's copy carries only in-frame clones and drops some. The repertoire includes approximately 57,000 clones, about 91% of them detected once, and about 3.7% sits in the top ten. The sample here was peripheral blood, taken after pregnancy. All receptors derive from a female donor in good health, enrolled as a control in a pregnancy study.

The chain uses TRBV2 and TRBJ1-5; D possibly corresponds to TRBD1 (6 bases). The CDR3 is 13 amino acids. Looked up from germline, CDR1 is SNHLY and CDR2 is FYNNEI. V dropped 4 bases and J dropped 2 bases, with 6 bases sitting between them. This CDR3 is CASSGTGNQPQHF. The CDR3 bases are TGTGCCAGCAGTGGGACAGGCAATCAGCCCCAGCATTTT.

The rearrangement uses TRBV6-5 and TRBJ1-2, with D unresolved. The CDR3 consists of 15 residues. Germline CDR1 reads MNHEY; CDR2 reads SVGAGI. V lost 5 bases and J 1 base, leaving 14 bases between the germline ends. Here the CDR3 DNA reads TGTGCCAGCAGTCCCCGGGGAGATGGTAACTATGGCTACACCTTC. Its protein product is CASSPRGDGNYGYTF.

This sequence joins TRBV7-2 and TRBJ1-2; 8 bases agree with TRBD1. The CDR3 spans 14 residues. Germline V gives CDR1 SGHTA, CDR2 FQGNSA. Losses at the gene ends were 5 bases for V and 4 bases for J; bases not matched to a gene: 6. The CDR3 loop reads CASSPATGAYGYTF. As DNA, the CDR3 is TGTGCCAGCAGCCCCGCGACAGGGGCCTATGGCTACACCTTC.

This chain joins TRBV12-5 and TRBJ1-2, with 9 bases matching TRBD1. Germline V lookup: CDR1 LGHNT, CDR2 FRNRAP. The CDR3 loop spans 17 amino acids. V lost 6 bases to trimming and J lost 6 bases; unmatched junction nucleotides: 17. The CDR3 bases are TGTGCTAGTGGCTGGGCTCTGGGACAGGGCGCCGAGGATGGCTACACCTTC. Translated: CASGWALGQGAEDGYTF.

The V call is TRBV28, the J call TRBJ2-7; no firm D call. The CDR3 extends over 11 amino acids. The ends were cut back, 6 bases at V and 7 bases at J, with 10 bases in the middle. Germline CDR1 and CDR2: MDHEN and SYDVKM. CDR3 amino acids: CASSPGYEQYF. DNA for the CDR3: TGTGCCAGCAGCCCCGGGTATGAGCAGTACTTC.

This chain links TRBV7-8 with TRBJ2-5; D gene uncertain. Germline CDR1 SGHVS, CDR2 FQNEAQ. Deletions cut 4 bases from V and 1 base from J, with 10 bases between. The CDR3 spans 14 residues. CDR3 coding DNA: TGTGCCAGCAGCTCTTCGAGGAGCCAAGAGACCCAGTACTTC. Its translation: CASSSSRSQETQYF.

The chain couples TRBV5-1 to TRBJ2-2; the D gene is possibly TRBD2 (6 bases). The ends were cut back, 4 bases at V and 4 bases at J, with 11 bases in the middle. The CDR3 covers 14 residues. Germline V gene lookup returns CDR1 SGHRS and CDR2 YFSETQ. CDR3 sequence (DNA): TGCGCCAGCAGCATTGCGGGAAGCACCGGGGAGCTGTTTTTT. Its translation: CASSIAGSTGELFF.

This chain connects TRBV11-2 to TRBJ1-1, with D perhaps matching TRBD1 (5 bases). Deletions cut 5 bases from V and 0 bases from J, with 7 bases between. Germline V gene sequence: CDR1 SGHAT, CDR2 FQNNGV. The CDR3 runs to 13 residues. The CDR3 DNA sequence: TGTGCCAGCAGCCCAGGGATGAACACTGAAGCTTTCTTT. It codes for CASSPGMNTEAFF.

This chain connects TRBV21-1 to TRBJ2-3; the table calls TRBD1, which could not be checked here. TRBV21-1 is recorded as a pseudogene. The CDR3 spans 15 residues. CDR3 DNA: TGTGCCAGCAGCGCAATGGTACAGGGGATGGATACGCAGTATTTT. Translation: CASSAMVQGMDTQYF.

This clone rates as medium-sized. This chain joins TRBV7-2 and TRBJ2-7; the match to TRBD1 covers 7 bases. Trimming took 6 bases from V and 1 from J; bases not matched to a gene: 6. The CDR3 contains 14 residues. Germline CDR1 and CDR2: SGHTA and FQGNSA. As DNA, the CDR3 is TGTGCCAGCAGGGGCCAGACAGGGTCCTACGAGCAGTACTTC. This encodes CASRGQTGSYEQYF. Together with reference TRBV7-2 and TRBJ2-7, the CDR3 gives the full variable domain: GAGVSQSPSNKVTEKGKDVELRCDPISGHTALYWYRQSLGQGLEFLIYFQGNSAPDKSGLPSDRFSAERTGGSVSTLTIQRTQQEDSAVYLCASRGQTGSYEQYFGPGTRLTVT.

This clone appeared a single time. The rearrangement uses TRBV6-5 and TRBJ2-7, with a possible D match to TRBD1 (8 bases). The CDR3 is 15 residues long. V lost 2 bases to trimming and J lost 3 bases, with 14 bases between them. The germline V gene has CDR1 MNHEY and CDR2 SVGAGI. The CDR3 DNA follows: TGTGCCAGCAGTTACGGACAGGGAGGGGTCTACGAGCAGTACTTC. Translating gives CASSYGQGGVYEQYF.

The chain employs TRBV7-8 and TRBJ2-5; the D gene is possibly TRBD2 (5 bases). The CDR3 runs to 14 residues. Deletions cut 1 base from V and 6 bases from J, with 12 bases between. CDR1 and CDR2 (germline): SGHVS, FQNEAQ. Here the CDR3 DNA reads TGTGCCAGCAGCTTAGAGATAGCGTTGAAGACCCAGTACTTC. This sequence encodes CASSLEIALKTQYF.

This clone was seen a single time. This chain connects TRBV19 to TRBJ1-4, with 7 bases that match TRBD1. The CDR3 runs 15 residues. Germline V gene sequence: CDR1 LNHDA, CDR2 SQIVND (reference sequence). V trimming: 3 bases; J trimming: 3 bases; junction bases outside the gene matches: 4. The CDR3 here is CASSIQGGANEKLFF. The CDR3 nucleotides are TGTGCCAGTAGTATCCAGGGGGGTGCTAATGAAAAACTGTTTTTT.

The V call is TRBV10-3, the J call TRBJ2-7; no firm D call. Per the germline V gene, CDR1 is ENHRY and CDR2 is SYGVKD. Trimming cost V 3 bases and J 3 bases, with 9 bases left between them. The CDR3 runs 13 residues. The CDR3 spells CAISEIVNYEQYF. CDR3 in DNA: TGTGCCATCAGTGAAATAGTTAACTACGAGCAGTACTTC.

This clone was counted a single time. The chain carries TRBV7-3 and TRBJ2-7; D might be TRBD2 (6 bases). Germline CDR1 SGHTA, CDR2 FQGTGA. With 1 base removed from V and 5 bases from J, the gap between germline ends came to 18 bases. The CDR3 contains 16 residues. CDR3 nucleotide sequence: TGTGCCAGCAGCTTAATTGGGGGAGGCCTTCGGAACGAGCAGTACTTC. It translates to CASSLIGGGLRNEQYF. Based on the CDR3 plus reference TRBV7-3 and TRBJ2-7, the full variable domain is GAGVSQTPSNKVTEKGKYVELRCDPISGHTALYWYRQSLGQGPEFLIYFQGTGAADDSGLPNDRFFAVRPEGSVSTLKIQRTERGDSAVYLCASSLIGGGLRNEQYFGPGTRLTVT.

The chain links TRBV9 to TRBJ2-1; the D gene is possibly TRBD1 (5 bases). Trimming pared 0 bases from V and 7 bases from J, leaving 8 bases between. Germline V gene data show CDR1 as SGDLS and CDR2 as YYNGEE. This CDR3 contains 13 residues. The CDR3 loop reads CASSVGGLNEQFF. The CDR3 DNA reads as TGTGCCAGCAGCGTAGGGGGCCTAAATGAGCAGTTCTTC.

The V call is TRBV7-3, the J call TRBJ2-3; D is undetermined. From germline, CDR1 is SGHTA and CDR2 FQGTGA. The CDR3 has 12 amino acids. Trimming left V 4 bases short and J 5 bases short, with 7 bases between. The CDR3, as DNA: TGTGCCAGCAGCTCCTCCCGAGATACGCAGTATTTT. Protein product: CASSSSRDTQYF.

V and J are TRBV5-1 and TRBJ1-2; D is undetermined. This CDR3 spans 15 amino acids. The germline V gene has CDR1 SGHRS and CDR2 YFSETQ. Trimming took off 4 bases at V and 7 bases at J, with 20 bases between the two ends. The CDR3 protein is CASSLNTGSEGGYTF. In DNA form, the CDR3 reads TGCGCCAGCAGCCTAAATACCGGGTCTGAGGGTGGCTACACCTTC. Using reference TRBV5-1 and TRBJ1-2 for the parts outside the CDR3, the full variable domain is KAGVTQTPRYLIKTRGQQVTLSCSPISGHRSVSWYQQTPGQGLQFLFEYFSETQRNKGNFPGRFSGRQFSNSRSEMNVSTLELGDSALYLCASSLNTGSEGGYTFGSGTRLTVV.

The chain uses TRBV6-5 and TRBJ1-2; 7 nucleotides match TRBD1. This CDR3 has 13 amino acids. Germline V gene sequence: CDR1 MNHEY, CDR2 SVGAGI. With V trimmed by 5 bases and J by 7 bases, 7 bases remained unmatched. The CDR3 region has the DNA TGTGCCAGCAGTGCACCGACAGGGTCTGGCTACACCTTC. Translated, it gives CASSAPTGSGYTF.

DNA for the CDR3: TGTGCCAGCAGTGGGCAGGGGAGGGGTACGCAGTATTTT. Its protein product is CASSGQGRGTQYF. The chain uses TRBV7-2 and TRBJ2-3; tentative D call: TRBD2 (7 bases). Per germline, CDR1 SGHTA and CDR2 FQGNSA. Trimming removed 6 bases at V and 8 bases at J, with 15 bases between. CDR3 size: 13 residues.

This chain uses TRBV27 with TRBJ2-7; 8 positions match TRBD1. Germline loops: CDR1 MNHEY, CDR2 SMNVEV (reference sequence). The CDR3 runs 14 residues. Trimming cost V 6 bases and J 0 bases; bases outside gene matches: 4. Here the CDR3 reads CASSWDRSSYEQYF. For the CDR3, the DNA is TGTGCCAGCAGCTGGGACAGGAGCTCCTACGAGCAGTACTTC.